This TCR beta chain was recorded in a study of T cells in Graves' hyperthyroidism and ophthalmopathy. Study details: Once the initial diagnosis was made, peripheral blood was obtained before any treatment.

This clonotype was counted a few times. Trimming pared 6 bases from V and 0 bases from J, leaving 12 bases between. This CDR3 comprises 15 residues. Per germline, CDR1 MNHEY and CDR2 SVGEGT. TCR beta CDR3 region amplification was performed from RNA transcripts. HTBI primers were employed in a first-round RT-PCR of the TCR CDR3. MiXCR, applied by TCRdb to the multiplex PCR reads, yields one record per CDR3 protein. The table includes 300,000 to 500,000 distinct CDR3 sequences, about 15% detected once. Sequenced input: blood. The TCR originated in a woman in her 30s with Graves' hyperthyroidism. V is TRBV6-2 or TRBV6-3 and J is TRBJ1-5, with D hard to call. The CDR3 DNA follows: TGTGCCAGCAGCAACGGCGGGAATAGCAATCAGCCCCAGCATTTT. It is translated as CASSNGGNSNQPQHF.